This entry features one TCR beta chain sequence. The authors' processing: Quantification of nucleated cells was approximated via reference gene primer amplification. Clones were sequenced by immunoSEQ multiplex PCR, and TCRdb holds only the in-frame ones, with some missing. V, J and clone size reflect that table, while D and trimming were determined from the DNA. The sample lists 200,000 to 250,000 clones, about 80% occurring once. The CDR3 runs to 12 residues. V lost 6 bases, J lost 11 bases, and 16 bases lay in between. The data originate from a study of blood T cell repertoires in COVID-19. Study information: The origin of the acute and convalescent COVID-19 samples was the United States, Italy and Spain. PBMCs, B-cell-depleted T cells, or T cells provided the cDNA or gDNA that made up the material.

The sequenced sample was peripheral blood. The J gene is TRBJ1-1, the V gene TRBV12-3 or TRBV12-4; D might be TRBD1 (6 bases). This clonotype was obtained from a woman aged 80 or over with acute or convalescent COVID-19. Here the CDR3 DNA reads TGTGCCAGCAGGGAAGGGGGGAGGGACGCTTTCTTT. Protein product: CASREGGRDAFF.